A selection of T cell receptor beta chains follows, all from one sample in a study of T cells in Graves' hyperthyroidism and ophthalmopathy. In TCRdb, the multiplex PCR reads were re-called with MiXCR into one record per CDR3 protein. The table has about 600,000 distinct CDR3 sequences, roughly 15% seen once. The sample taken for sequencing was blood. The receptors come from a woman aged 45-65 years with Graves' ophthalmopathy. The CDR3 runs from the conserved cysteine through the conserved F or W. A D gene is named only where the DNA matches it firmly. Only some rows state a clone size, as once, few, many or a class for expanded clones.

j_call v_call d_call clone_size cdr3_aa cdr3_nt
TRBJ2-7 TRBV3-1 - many CASSQVSRAGQTYEQYF TGTGCCAGCAGCCAAGTTTCCAGAGCGGGACAGACCTACGAGCAGTACTTC
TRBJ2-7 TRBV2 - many CASSDYNGGYEQYF TGTGCCAGCAGTGACTACAATGGCGGCTACGAGCAGTACTTC
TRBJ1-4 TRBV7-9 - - CASSSTSTGINEKLFF TGTGCCAGCAGCTCGACATCTACAGGGATAAATGAAAAACTGTTTTTT
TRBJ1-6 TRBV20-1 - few CSARPILGWPGNSPLHF TGCAGTGCTAGACCGATTTTGGGTTGGCCGGGTAATTCACCCCTCCACTTT
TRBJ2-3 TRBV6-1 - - CASSSPLTAYRADTQYF TGTGCCAGCAGTAGTCCCCTCACGGCTTACCGAGCAGATACGCAGTATTTT
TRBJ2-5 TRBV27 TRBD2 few CASRASGLETQYF TGTGCCAGCCGGGCTAGCGGTCTAGAGACCCAGTACTTC
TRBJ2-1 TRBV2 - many CASKLSDYLSYNEQFF TGTGCCAGCAAGCTGAGCGACTACCTCTCCTACAATGAGCAGTTCTTC
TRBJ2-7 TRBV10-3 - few CAISESGYEQYF TGTGCCATCAGTGAGTCGGGCTACGAGCAGTACTTC
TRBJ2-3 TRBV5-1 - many CASSPAAPLGDTQYF TGCGCCAGCAGCCCCGCCGCTCCTTTAGGAGATACGCAGTATTTT
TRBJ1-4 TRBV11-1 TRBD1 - CASSPGTGGYATNEKLFF TGTGCCAGCAGCCCCGGGACAGGGGGCTACGCAACTAATGAAAAACTGTTTTTT
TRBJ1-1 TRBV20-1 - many CSARAPIHGPSEAFF TGCAGTGCTAGAGCTCCGATTCACGGTCCGTCTGAAGCTTTCTTT
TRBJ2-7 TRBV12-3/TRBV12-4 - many CASSLAMGAYEQYF TGTGCCAGCAGTTTAGCGATGGGGGCCTACGAGCAGTACTTC